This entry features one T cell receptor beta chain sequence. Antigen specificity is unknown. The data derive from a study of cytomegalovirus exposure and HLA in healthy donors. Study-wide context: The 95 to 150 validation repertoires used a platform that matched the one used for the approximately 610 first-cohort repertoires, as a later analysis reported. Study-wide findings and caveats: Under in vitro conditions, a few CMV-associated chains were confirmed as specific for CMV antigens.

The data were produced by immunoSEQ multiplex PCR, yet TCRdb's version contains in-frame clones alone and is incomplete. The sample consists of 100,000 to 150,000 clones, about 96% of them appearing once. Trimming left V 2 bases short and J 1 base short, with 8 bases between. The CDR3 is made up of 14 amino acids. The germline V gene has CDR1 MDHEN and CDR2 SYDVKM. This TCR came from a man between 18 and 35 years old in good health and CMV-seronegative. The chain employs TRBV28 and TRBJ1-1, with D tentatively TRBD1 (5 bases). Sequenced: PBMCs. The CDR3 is CASSLQGPNTEAFF. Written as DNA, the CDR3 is TGTGCCAGCAGTTTACAGGGCCCGAACACTGAAGCTTTCTTT.